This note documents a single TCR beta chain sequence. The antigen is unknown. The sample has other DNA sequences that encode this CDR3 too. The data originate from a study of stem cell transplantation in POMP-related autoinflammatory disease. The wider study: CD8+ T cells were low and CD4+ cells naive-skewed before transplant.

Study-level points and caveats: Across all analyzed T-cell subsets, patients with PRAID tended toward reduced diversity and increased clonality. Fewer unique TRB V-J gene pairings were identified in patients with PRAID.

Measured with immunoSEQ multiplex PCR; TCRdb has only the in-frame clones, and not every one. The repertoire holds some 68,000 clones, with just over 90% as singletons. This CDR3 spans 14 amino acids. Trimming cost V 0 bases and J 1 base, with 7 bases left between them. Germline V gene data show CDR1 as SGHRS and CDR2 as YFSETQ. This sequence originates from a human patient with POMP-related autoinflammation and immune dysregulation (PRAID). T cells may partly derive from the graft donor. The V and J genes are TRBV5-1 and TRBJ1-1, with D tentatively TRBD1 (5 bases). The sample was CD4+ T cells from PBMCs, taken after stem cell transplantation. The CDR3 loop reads CASSLVTANTEAFF. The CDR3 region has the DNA TGCGCCAGCAGCTTGGTGACAGCGAACACTGAAGCTTTCTTT.